One T cell receptor (beta chain) is described in this entry. TCRdb keeps only in-frame clones here, not all; method: immunoSEQ multiplex PCR. The top ten clones hold approximately 4.7% of a sample with roughly 360,000 clones, under 85% of them seen once. In terms of age and location, participants ranged from roughly 18 to 95 years and lived in about two dozen US areas. For recovered donors of Cohort 3, there were two negative PCRs, clearance, or symptom resolution. These data are taken from a study of blood T cell repertoires in COVID-19. In the study overall: Samples taken during acute and convalescent COVID-19 were collected in the United States, Italy and Spain. T cells, B-cell-depleted T cells, or PBMCs provided the cDNA or gDNA that served as material.

V lost 5 bases, J lost 2 bases, and 15 bases lay in between. Germline V lookup: CDR1 LNHDA, CDR2 SQIVND (reference sequence). CDR3 length equals 15 residues. The specimen was PBMCs or T cells enriched from blood (not recorded which). The gene calls are TRBV19 and TRBJ1-2; D is unclear. The source of this sequence is a woman aged 50 to 60 who had recovered from COVID-19. Here the CDR3 reads CASSQAAGLNYGYTF. In DNA form, the CDR3 reads TGTGCCAGTAGTCAAGCAGCAGGCCTGAACTATGGCTACACCTTC.